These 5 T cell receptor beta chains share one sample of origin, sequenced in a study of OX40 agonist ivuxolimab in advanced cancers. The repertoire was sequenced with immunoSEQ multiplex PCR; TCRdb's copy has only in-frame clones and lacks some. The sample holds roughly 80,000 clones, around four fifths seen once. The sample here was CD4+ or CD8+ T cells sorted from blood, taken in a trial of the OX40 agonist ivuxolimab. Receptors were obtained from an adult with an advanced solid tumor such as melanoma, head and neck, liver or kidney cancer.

CDR3 region: CASSLDRAETQYF. The DNA of the CDR3 is TGTGCCAGCAGCTTGGACAGGGCCGAGACCCAGTACTTC. The chain is built from TRBV13 and TRBJ2-5, with 8 bases fitting TRBD1. The CDR3 consists of 13 residues. Germline lookup yields CDR1 PRHDT and CDR2 FYEKMQ (reference sequence). Trimming at V came to 3 bases and at J to 5 bases, leaving 2 bases not matched to a gene.

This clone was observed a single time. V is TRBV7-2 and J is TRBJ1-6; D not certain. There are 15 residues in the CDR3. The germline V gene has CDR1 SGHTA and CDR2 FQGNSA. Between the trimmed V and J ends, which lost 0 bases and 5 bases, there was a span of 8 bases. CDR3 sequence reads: CASSLAPGNNSPLHF. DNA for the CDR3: TGTGCCAGCAGCTTAGCTCCTGGGAATAATTCACCCCTCCACTTT.

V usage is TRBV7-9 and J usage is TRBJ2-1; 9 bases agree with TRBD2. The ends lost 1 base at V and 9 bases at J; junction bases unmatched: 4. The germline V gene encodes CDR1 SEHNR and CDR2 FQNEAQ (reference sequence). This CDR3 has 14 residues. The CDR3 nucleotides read TGTGCCAGCAGCTTAGGAATAGCGGGGGCTGAGCAGTTCTTC. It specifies CASSLGIAGAEQFF. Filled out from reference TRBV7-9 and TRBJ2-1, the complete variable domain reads DTGVSQNPRHKITKRGQNVTFRCDPISEHNRLYWYRQTLGQGPEFLTYFQNEAQLEKSRLLSDRFSAERPKGSFSTLEIQRTEQGDSAMYLCASSLGIAGAEQFFGPGTRLTVL.

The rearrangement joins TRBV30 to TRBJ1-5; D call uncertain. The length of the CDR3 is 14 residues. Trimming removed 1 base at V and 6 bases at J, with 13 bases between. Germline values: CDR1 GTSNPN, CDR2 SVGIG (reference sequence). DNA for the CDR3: TGTGCCTGGAGTGCACCTGGGGTAGGTCAGCCCCAGCATTTT. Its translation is CAWSAPGVGQPQHF.

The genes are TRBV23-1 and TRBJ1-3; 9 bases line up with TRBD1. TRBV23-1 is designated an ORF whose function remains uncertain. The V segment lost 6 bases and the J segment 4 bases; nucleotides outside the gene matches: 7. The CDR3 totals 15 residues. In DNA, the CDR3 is TGCGCCAGCAGGACAGGGGGAACGAACGGAAACACCATATATTTT. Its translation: CASRTGGTNGNTIYF.